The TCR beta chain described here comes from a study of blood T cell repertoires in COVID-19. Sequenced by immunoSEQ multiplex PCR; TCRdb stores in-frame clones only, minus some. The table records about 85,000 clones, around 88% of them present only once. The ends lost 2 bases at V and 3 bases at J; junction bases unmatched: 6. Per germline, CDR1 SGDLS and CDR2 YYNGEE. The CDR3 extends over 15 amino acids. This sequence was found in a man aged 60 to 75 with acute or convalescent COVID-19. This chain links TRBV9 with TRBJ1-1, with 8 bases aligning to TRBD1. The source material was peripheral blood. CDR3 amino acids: CASSVSDRVDTEAFF. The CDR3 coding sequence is TGTGCCAGCAGCGTTTCGGACAGGGTAGACACTGAAGCTTTCTTT.